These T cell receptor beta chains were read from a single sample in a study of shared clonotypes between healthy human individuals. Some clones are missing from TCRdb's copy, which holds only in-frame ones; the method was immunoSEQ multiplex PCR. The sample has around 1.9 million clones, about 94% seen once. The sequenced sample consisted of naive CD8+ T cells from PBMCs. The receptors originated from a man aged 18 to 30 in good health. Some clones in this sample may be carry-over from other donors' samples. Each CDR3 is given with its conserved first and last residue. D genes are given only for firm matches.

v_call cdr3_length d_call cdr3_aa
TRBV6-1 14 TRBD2 CASSTTSGLYEQYF
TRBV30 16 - CAWSGPSMSSYNEQFF
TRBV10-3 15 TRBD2 CAISEQSSGAYEQYF
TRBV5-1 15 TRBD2 CASSVAGGPGNEQFF
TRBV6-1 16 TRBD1 CASSEWAAGGGYGYTF
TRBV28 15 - CASSQWGGKNTEAFF
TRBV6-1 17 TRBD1 CASSEFIGDRVRDEQFF
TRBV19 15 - CASSDRSSGANVLTF
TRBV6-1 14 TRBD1 CASSGQQGAHEAFF
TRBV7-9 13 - CASSFMNTGELFF
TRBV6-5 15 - CASSRVSGNTGELFF
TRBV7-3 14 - CASSPSGGNNEQFF
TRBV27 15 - CASSLTAGRYGELFF
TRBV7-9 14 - CASSLAGTTYEQYF
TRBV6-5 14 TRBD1 CASSSRTGNYEQYF
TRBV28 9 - CASSFPLHF
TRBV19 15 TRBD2 CASSSRGVSYNEQFF
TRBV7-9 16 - CASSLSAQIVTGELFF
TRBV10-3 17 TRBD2 CAISVQLAGGPSYEQYF
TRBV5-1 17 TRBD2 CASSGRGGRSGANVLTF
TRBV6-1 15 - CASRPLYLDDNEQFF
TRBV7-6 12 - CASSSSPNEQFF
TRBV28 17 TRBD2 CASRRTSGRHQYNEQFF
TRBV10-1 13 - CASFSASYNEQFF
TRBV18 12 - CASSPPGYEQYF
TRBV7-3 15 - CASSLRGSSYNEQFF
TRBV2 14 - CASSVGNPNQPQHF
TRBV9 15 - CASSEGRDLSYEQYF
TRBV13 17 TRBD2 CASSWGLAGGPGGEQFF